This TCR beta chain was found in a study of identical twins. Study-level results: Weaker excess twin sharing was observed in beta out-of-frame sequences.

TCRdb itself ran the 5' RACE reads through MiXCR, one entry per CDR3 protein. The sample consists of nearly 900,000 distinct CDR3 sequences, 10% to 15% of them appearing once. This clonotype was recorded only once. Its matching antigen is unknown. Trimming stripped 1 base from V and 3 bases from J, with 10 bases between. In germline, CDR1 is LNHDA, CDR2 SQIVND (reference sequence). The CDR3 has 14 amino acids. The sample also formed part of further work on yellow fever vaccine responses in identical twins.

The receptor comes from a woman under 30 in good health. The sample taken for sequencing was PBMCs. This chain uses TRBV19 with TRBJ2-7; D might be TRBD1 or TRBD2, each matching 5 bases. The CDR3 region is CASSIAEGNYEQYF. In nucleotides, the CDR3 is TGTGCCAGTAGTATAGCCGAGGGGAACTACGAGCAGTACTTC.